The 14 T cell receptor beta chains presented below share a single source sample, sequenced in a study of T cells in women clearing cervical HPV infection. Clones were read by immunoSEQ multiplex PCR, and TCRdb kept only the in-frame ones, dropping some. The sample data list 23,000 or so clones. The source material was blood buffy coat. The receptor source for this set is a woman between 18 and 69 years old with a cervical HPV16 infection that either progressed to CIN3+ or cleared (not recorded which).

As to this clone: The junction departs from germline at one end; a sequencing error may be responsible. The CDR3: CSARGRAGYGYTF. Incomplete CDR3 DNA: TGCAGTGCGAGAGGAAGGGCGGGCTATGGC. The gene calls are TRBV20-1 and TRBJ1-2; D uncertain. The CDR3 end is not reached by the read, which stops 3 residues before it; the germline J gene fills it in. Germline V gene data show CDR1 as DFQATT and CDR2 as SNEGSKA (reference sequence). The CDR3 runs to 13 residues.

On this clone: The read is 3 residues too short to cover the CDR3 end, so that end is filled in from the germline J gene. The chain recombines TRBV10-3 with TRBJ2-3; TRBD2 might be the D (6 bases). CDR3 size: 15 residues. Trimming cost V 5 bases and J 0 bases, with 12 bases left between them. Germline V lookup: CDR1 ENHRY, CDR2 SYGVKD. The part of the CDR3 DNA that was read is TGTGCCATCAGTAAGACTGGGACTAGCACAGATACG. Translated, it gives CAISKTGTSTDT. The whole CDR3 protein reads CAISKTGTSTDTQYF.

As regards this clone: Read sequence stops 3 residues before the CDR3 end, and the germline J gene provides the missing end. The chain is built from TRBV10-3 and TRBJ1-6; D call uncertain. V gave up 4 bases and J gave up 7 bases, with 11 bases separating them. The CDR3 covers 14 residues. The germline CDR1 and CDR2 sequences are ENHRY and SYGVKD. CDR3 bases read: TGTGCCATCAGTGGTAGGGCAGAGAATTCACCC. This encodes CAISGRAENSP. The whole CDR3 protein reads CAISGRAENSPLHF.

About this clone: The read is 3 residues too short to cover the CDR3 end, so that end is filled in from the germline J gene. The chain joins TRBV20-1 to TRBJ2-7; D gene ambiguous. The CDR3 runs 14 residues. Per the germline V gene, CDR1 is DFQATT and CDR2 is SNEGSKA (reference sequence). Trimming stripped 6 bases from V and 2 bases from J, with 17 bases between. The part of the CDR3 DNA that was read is TGCAGTGCGAGAACTCCCTTTGACACCTACGAG. Translating gives CSARTPFDTYE. The whole CDR3 protein is CSARTPFDTYEQYF.

A word on this clone: Sequencing ends 3 residues short of the CDR3 end; the germline J gene provides the rest. This chain joins TRBV7-9 and TRBJ1-1, with 9 bases identical to TRBD1. V was clipped by 4 bases and J by 6 bases; unmatched bases: 6. Germline CDR1 reads SEHNR; CDR2 reads FQNEAQ (reference sequence). The CDR3 spans 14 residues. The CDR3 DNA, read in part, is TGTGCCAGCAGCTCCTGGGACAGGGAGGCTGAA. It is translated as CASSSWDREAE. The CDR3 in full is CASSSWDREAEAFF.

With respect to this clone: Sequencing ends 3 residues short of the CDR3 end; the germline J gene provides the rest. The chain employs TRBV19 and TRBJ1-6; 8 nucleotides agree with TRBD1. This CDR3 is built from 14 residues. The germline V gene has CDR1 LNHDA and CDR2 SQIVND (reference sequence). CDR3 protein: CASKPGQASLTLHF. The sequenced part of the CDR3 DNA is TGTGCCAGCAAACCGGGACAGGCCTCTTTAACC. Full variable domain (outside the CDR3, taken from reference TRBV19 and TRBJ1-6): DGGITQSPKYLFRKEGQNVTLSCEQNLNHDAMYWYRQDPGQGLRLIYYSQIVNDFQKGDIAEGYSVSREKKESFPLTVTSAQKNPTAFYLCASKPGQASLTLHFGNGTRLTVT.

Of note for this clone: The read gets to within 3 residues of the CDR3 end, and the germline J gene fills in the rest. The rearrangement joins TRBV20-1 to TRBJ1-5; possibly TRBD1 for D (5 bases). Per germline, CDR1 DFQATT and CDR2 SNEGSKA (reference sequence). The CDR3 covers 14 residues. V dropped 3 bases and J dropped 2 bases, with 11 bases sitting between them. Partial CDR3 DNA: TGCAGTGCTAGGGTCCAGGGTGGCAATCAGCCC. Amino acid sequence: CSARVQGGNQP. The complete CDR3 protein is CSARVQGGNQPQHF.

Of note for this clone: The observed sequence ends 3 residues before the CDR3 terminus, with the missing tail filled in from the germline J gene. This chain uses TRBV7-8 with TRBJ1-2; D remains unclear. From germline, CDR1 is SGHVS and CDR2 FQNEAQ. This CDR3 has 14 amino acids. The CDR3 reads CASSLGLAKNIYTF. Partial CDR3 DNA: TGTGCCAGCAGCTTAGGGCTAGCCAAAAACATC.

In the case of this clone: A junction boundary mismatches the germline segment, possibly from a read error. From the germline J gene comes the end of the CDR3, since the read stops 3 residues before it. The V gene is TRBV4-2, the J gene TRBJ2-1; D gene unclear. Per germline, CDR1 LGHNA and CDR2 YNFKEQ. This CDR3 contains 15 residues. CDR3 sequence: CASSQSSSSYNEQFF. The covered CDR3 bases are TGCGCCAGCAGCCAATCTTCCAGCTCCTACAATGAG.

Notes on this clone: The read falls 3 residues short of the CDR3 end, and the missing part is taken from the germline J gene. The chain links TRBV18 to TRBJ2-7; D gene ambiguous. Germline V gene sequence: CDR1 KGHSH, CDR2 LQKENI. This CDR3 is built from 13 residues. V was shortened by 8 bases and J by 5 bases, with 16 bases between the two germline ends. The covered CDR3 bases are TGTGCCAGCGCAGTATTACCACGCAACGAG. Amino acid sequence: CASAVLPRNE. Given in full, the CDR3 is CASAVLPRNEQYF.

Partial CDR3 DNA: TGCGCCAGCAGTCCCGTGATAGGAGGGGATAGCAATCAGCCC. It encodes CASSPVIGGDSNQP. The CDR3, in full, reads CASSPVIGGDSNQPQHF. The rearrangement links TRBV23-1 to TRBJ1-5, with a weak D call TRBD1 (5 bases). The CDR3 end lies 3 residues beyond the end of the read and is filled in from the germline J gene. TRBV23-1 qualifies as an ORF whose function is uncertain. V lost 4 bases, J lost 0 bases, and 16 bases lay in between. The CDR3 sequence is 17 residues long.

In the case of this clone: The read falls 3 residues short of the CDR3 end, and the missing part is taken from the germline J gene. The J gene is TRBJ2-3, the V gene TRBV20-1; 10 nucleotides match TRBD2. CDR1 and CDR2 from the germline V gene are DFQATT and SNEGSKA (reference sequence). This CDR3 is 19 amino acids long. The V gene end was trimmed by 0 bases and the J gene end by 4 bases; junction bases not matched to a gene: 16. CDR3 protein: CSARDWTSGSPHRADTQYF. CDR3 DNA (partial): TGCAGTGCTAGAGATTGGACTAGCGGTTCCCCTCACCGGGCAGATACG.

The CDR3 DNA, read in part, is TGCGCCAGCAGCCTCCGGGGGACCTACGAG. Translated: CASSLRGTYE. The CDR3 in full is CASSLRGTYEQYF. The chain uses TRBV5-1 and TRBJ2-7, with D possibly TRBD2 on 6 matching bases. The read terminates 3 residues ahead of where the CDR3 ends, so the germline J gene completes it. The CDR3 runs 13 residues. Trimming shortened V by 4 bases and J by 2 bases, and 10 bases separated the two germline ends. Per the germline V gene, CDR1 is SGHRS and CDR2 is YFSETQ. The whole variable domain, filled in from reference TRBV5-1 and TRBJ2-7, reads KAGVTQTPRYLIKTRGQQVTLSCSPISGHRSVSWYQQTPGQGLQFLFEYFSETQRNKGNFPGRFSGRQFSNSRSEMNVSTLELGDSALYLCASSLRGTYEQYFGPGTRLTVT.

With respect to this clone: The missing CDR3 end, 3 residues past where the read stops, is filled in from the germline J gene. The rearrangement joins TRBV5-1 to TRBJ2-2, with D tentatively TRBD1 (5 bases). The germline CDR1 and CDR2 sequences are SGHRS and YFSETQ. Trimming removed 1 base from V and 4 bases from J, with 14 bases in between. CDR3 length: 16 amino acids. The CDR3 spells CASSLQELRGTGELFF. The part of the CDR3 DNA that was read is TGCGCCAGCAGCTTGCAAGAGCTAAGGGGCACCGGGGAG.